The rows below give T cell receptor beta chains drawn from one sample of a study of blood T cell repertoires in COVID-19. Method: immunoSEQ multiplex PCR; TCRdb's copy keeps in-frame clones and lacks some. The table records 200,000 to 300,000 clones, more than 70% of them present only once. The sample comprised PBMCs or T cells enriched from blood (not recorded which). The receptors derive from a woman in her forties with acute COVID-19. CDR3s include the opening cysteine and the closing phenylalanine or tryptophan. A D gene is named only where the DNA matches it firmly. Rows give clone size only sometimes, using once, few, many, or a class for an expanded clone.

TRBJ1-5 | TRBV15 | NA | NA | CATSRRGGTGLRPQHF | TGTGCCACCAGCAGACGAGGGGGTACGGGTCTTCGGCCCCAGCATTTT
TRBJ2-2 | TRBV5-4 | TRBD2 | NA | CASSLGLEVTGELFF | TGTGCCAGCAGTCTGGGACTAGAAGTGACCGGGGAGCTGTTTTTT
TRBJ2-3 | TRBV7-9 | TRBD2 | NA | CASSFSGRLGDTQYF | TGTGCCAGCAGCTTTAGCGGGAGGCTCGGGGATACGCAGTATTTT
TRBJ2-1 | TRBV19 | TRBD2 | NA | CASSGLGLAGNEQFF | TGTGCCAGTAGTGGGTTAGGACTAGCGGGAAATGAGCAGTTCTTC
TRBJ2-5 | TRBV4-3 | NA | NA | CASSQVVQETQYF | TGCGCCAGCAGCCAAGTAGTACAAGAGACCCAGTACTTC
TRBJ1-2 | TRBV5-4 | NA | NA | CASSLAGQPNYGYTF | TGTGCCAGCAGCTTGGCCGGACAGCCTAACTATGGCTACACCTTC
TRBJ1-5 | TRBV7-2 | NA | NA | CASSFSGFNQPQHF | TGTGCCAGCAGCTTCTCAGGGTTCAATCAGCCCCAGCATTTT
TRBJ2-1 | TRBV29-1 | TRBD2 | NA | CSVGLAGVAYNEQFF | TGCAGCGTGGGACTAGCGGGAGTGGCCTACAATGAGCAGTTCTTC
TRBJ1-1 | TRBV18 | NA | NA | CASSPPNSHTEAFF | TGTGCCAGCTCACCACCGAACAGCCACACTGAAGCTTTCTTT
TRBJ1-3 | TRBV7-9 | NA | NA | CASSLSTPSISGNTIYF | TGTGCCAGCAGCTTATCGACCCCTAGCATCTCTGGAAACACCATATATTTT
TRBJ2-7 | TRBV7-2 | TRBD1 | once | CASSLNRGAYEQYF | TGTGCCAGCAGCTTAAACAGGGGGGCCTACGAGCAGTACTTC
TRBJ1-1 | TRBV3-1/TRBV3-2 | NA | NA | CAAGGDFTEAFF | TGTGCCGCGGGGGGGGATTTTACTGAAGCTTTCTTT
TRBJ2-3 | TRBV5-1 | TRBD2 | NA | CASSLRLAGGNTQYF | TGCGCCAGCAGCTTGCGGCTAGCGGGGGGCAATACGCAGTATTTT
TRBJ1-5 | TRBV15 | NA | NA | CATSRGEYGSNQPQHF | TGTGCCACCAGCAGAGGGGAGTATGGGAGCAATCAGCCCCAGCATTTT
TRBJ1-1 | TRBV7-8 | TRBD1 | NA | CASSLAGTGGYTEAFF | TGTGCCAGCAGCTTAGCAGGGACAGGGGGCTACACTGAAGCTTTCTTT
TRBJ1-2 | TRBV7-9 | TRBD1 | once | CASESGTGGYGYTF | TGTGCCAGCGAGTCCGGGACAGGGGGCTATGGCTACACCTTC
TRBJ1-1 | TRBV25-1 | NA | NA | CASSTLTGNTEAFF | TGTGCCAGCAGTACCTTGACAGGGAACACTGAAGCTTTCTTT
TRBJ1-1 | TRBV7-9 | NA | NA | CASSPQGGGRGGPEAFF | TGTGCCAGCAGCCCACAAGGGGGAGGAAGGGGAGGGCCTGAAGCTTTCTTT
TRBJ2-3 | TRBV11-2 | NA | NA | CASSPDWGQLEPDTQYF | TGTGCCAGCAGCCCTGATTGGGGCCAGTTGGAGCCAGATACGCAGTATTTT
TRBJ1-2 | TRBV27 | TRBD1 | NA | CASSPGTGGLRGGYTF | TGTGCCAGCAGCCCCGGGACAGGGGGGCTCAGAGGTGGCTACACCTTC
TRBJ2-3 | TRBV5-4 | TRBD2 | once | CASSGAGDLTDTQYF | TGTGCCAGCAGCGGAGCGGGGGATCTCACAGATACGCAGTATTTT
TRBJ2-5 | TRBV30 | NA | once | CASTGDSEETQYF | TGTGCCTCAACCGGGGACTCCGAAGAGACCCAGTACTTC
TRBJ2-6 | TRBV10-3 | TRBD1 | NA | CATKGGQGALGANVLTF | TGTGCCACCAAAGGGGGACAGGGGGCGCTTGGGGCCAACGTCCTGACTTTC
TRBJ1-4 | TRBV10-3 | TRBD1 | NA | CAISESRTGREKLFF | TGTGCCATCAGTGAGTCGAGGACAGGGAGAGAAAAACTGTTTTTT
TRBJ1-1 | TRBV19 | NA | NA | CASSIVRNTEAFF | TGTGCCAGTAGTATAGTCAGGAACACTGAAGCTTTCTTT
TRBJ2-2 | TRBV19 | TRBD2 | NA | CASSIPAGRGAGELFF | TGTGCCAGTAGTATACCGGCCGGGAGGGGGGCCGGGGAGCTGTTTTTT
TRBJ1-4 | TRBV5-1 | TRBD1 | NA | CASSLTTTGKSALFF | TGCGCCAGCAGCTTGACGACGACAGGGAAGAGTGCTCTGTTTTTT
TRBJ1-2 | TRBV15 | TRBD1 | NA | CATSTQTGYYGYTF | TGTGCCACCAGCACACAGACAGGGTACTATGGCTACACCTTC
TRBJ1-2 | TRBV7-2 | TRBD1 | NA | CASSPTGRDYGYTF | TGTGCCAGCAGCCCGACAGGGCGCGACTATGGCTACACCTTC
TRBJ1-3 | TRBV5-6 | NA | NA | CASENREFGNTIYF | TGTGCCAGCGAGAACAGGGAATTTGGAAACACCATATATTTT
TRBJ1-1 | TRBV6-5 | NA | once | CASSGGIGEAFF | TGTGCCAGCAGCGGGGGTATCGGTGAAGCTTTCTTT
TRBJ1-6 | TRBV10-3 | NA | NA | CAIKGTMGSPLHF | TGTGCCATCAAGGGGACAATGGGCTCACCCCTCCACTTT
TRBJ2-7 | TRBV7-7 | NA | NA | CASSRGSSYEQYF | TGTGCCAGCAGCCGAGGGTCGTCCTACGAGCAGTACTTC
TRBJ2-1 | TRBV6-5 | NA | NA | CASSSLRGTYNEQFF | TGTGCCAGCAGTTCCCTAAGGGGGACCTACAATGAGCAGTTCTTC
TRBJ2-2 | TRBV27 | TRBD2 | once | CASSLSRGAGELFF | TGTGCCAGCAGTTTATCTCGGGGGGCCGGGGAGCTGTTTTTT
TRBJ2-3 | TRBV20-1 | NA | few | CSVQGDTQYF | TGCAGTGTTCAGGGCGATACGCAGTATTTT
TRBJ1-5 | TRBV6-4 | TRBD1 | NA | CASSERDRDQPQHF | TGTGCCAGCAGTGAAAGGGACAGGGATCAGCCCCAGCATTTT
TRBJ2-1 | TRBV27 | NA | few | CASSLGSNEQFF | TGTGCCAGCAGTTTGGGGAGCAATGAGCAGTTCTTC
TRBJ2-7 | TRBV4-3 | NA | NA | CASSQAWGQSSYEQYF | TGCGCCAGCAGCCAAGCTTGGGGACAAAGCTCCTACGAGCAGTACTTC
TRBJ2-1 | TRBV9 | TRBD1 | once | CASSAHGTVNEQFF | TGTGCCAGCAGCGCCCATGGGACAGTCAATGAGCAGTTCTTC
TRBJ2-1 | TRBV14 | TRBD2 | NA | CASSQELAGVGEQFF | TGTGCCAGCAGCCAAGAACTAGCGGGGGTGGGAGAGCAGTTCTTC
TRBJ2-5 | TRBV5-1 | TRBD1 | NA | CASGTGGTETQYF | TGCGCCAGCGGCACAGGGGGCACGGAGACCCAGTACTTC
TRBJ1-2 | TRBV30 | NA | NA | CAWRARDYGYTF | TGTGCCTGGAGGGCGAGGGACTATGGCTACACCTTC
TRBJ1-4 | TRBV5-1 | NA | NA | CASSVQGLTNEKLFF | TGCGCCAGCAGCGTTCAGGGGTTAACTAATGAAAAACTGTTTTTT
TRBJ1-3 | TRBV10-3 | NA | NA | CAISYDNSGNTIYF | TGTGCCATCAGTTACGACAACTCTGGAAACACCATATATTTT
TRBJ2-3 | TRBV3-1/TRBV3-2 | NA | NA | CASSPDFYVDTQYF | TGTGCCAGCAGCCCGGACTTCTATGTAGATACGCAGTATTTT